A single T cell receptor beta chain is shown here with its context. As yet, its antigen is unknown. No infections or other immune events were documented during collection. Libraries were prepared by immunoSEQ multiplex PCR; TCRdb keeps only in-frame clonotypes and omits some of them. The repertoire holds over 85,000 clones, with about nine tenths as singletons. The CDR3 runs 17 residues. CDR1 and CDR2 from the germline V gene are LNHDA and SQIVND (reference sequence). V gave up 3 bases and J gave up 0 bases; unmatched junction bases: 10. These data come from a study of identifying expanded T cells in peripheral blood. Broader study findings: Differentially abundant clones: roughly 1.3 between replicates, 15 to 17 at approximately 14 days, around 20 at four.

Sequenced sample: blood. The chain carries TRBV19 and TRBJ1-1; TRBD1 matches 7 bases. This sequence was found in a person between 18 and 75 years old in good health. The DNA of the CDR3 is TGTGCCAGTAGTATGGGACAGACTGACAACCTGAACACTGAAGCTTTCTTT. This sequence encodes CASSMGQTDNLNTEAFF.